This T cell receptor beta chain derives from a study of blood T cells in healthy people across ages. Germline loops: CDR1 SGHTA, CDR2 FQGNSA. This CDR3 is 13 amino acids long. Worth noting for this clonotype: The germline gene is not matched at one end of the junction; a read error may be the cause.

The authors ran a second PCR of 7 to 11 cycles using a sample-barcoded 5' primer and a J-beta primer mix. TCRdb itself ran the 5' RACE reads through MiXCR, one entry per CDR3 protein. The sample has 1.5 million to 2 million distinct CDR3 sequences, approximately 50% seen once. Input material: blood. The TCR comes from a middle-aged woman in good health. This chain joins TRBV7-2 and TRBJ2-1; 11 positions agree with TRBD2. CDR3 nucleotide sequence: TGTGCCAGCAGCGTAGCGGGGGGGTATGAGCAGTTCTTC. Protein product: CASSVAGGYEQFF.